The 27 T cell receptor beta chains below all came from one sample that was sequenced in a study of cytomegalovirus exposure and HLA in healthy donors. The PCR was carried out with 60 Vbeta primers and 13 Jbeta primers. The method was immunoSEQ multiplex PCR; TCRdb's version includes in-frame clones alone and lacks a portion of them. There are some 120,000 clones in the sample; about 70% occur only once, and around 5% lies in the top ten. The sample consisted of PBMCs. These receptor sequences come from a man aged 25-45 years in good health and CMV-seropositive.

This sequence joins TRBV6-4 and TRBJ2-5, with D hard to call. The CDR3 runs to 13 residues. From germline, CDR1 is MRHNA and CDR2 SNTAGT. The V gene lost 3 bases and the J gene lost 1 base, with 6 bases spanning the gap. The CDR3 loop reads CASSDTPQETQYF. For the CDR3, the DNA is TGTGCCAGCAGTGATACACCCCAAGAGACCCAGTACTTC.

The V call is TRBV5-1, the J call TRBJ1-3; tentative D call: TRBD1 (5 bases). CDR1 and CDR2 (germline): SGHRS, YFSETQ. The CDR3 is 17 residues long. The ends were cut back, 0 bases at V and 0 bases at J, with 13 bases in the middle. The CDR3 DNA is TGCGCCAGCAGCTTGGCCGGGGGACTTTTCTCTGGAAACACCATATATTTT. Amino acids: CASSLAGGLFSGNTIYF.

The rearrangement joins TRBV2 to TRBJ1-4; tentatively, D is TRBD1 (6 bases). V lost 2 bases, J lost 2 bases, and 9 bases lay in between. Germline assignment: CDR1 SNHLY and CDR2 FYNNEI. The CDR3 consists of 15 residues. The DNA for the CDR3 is TGTGCCAGCAGTGAATCGGGACACACTAATGAAAAACTGTTTTTT. It yields the protein CASSESGHTNEKLFF.

The chain joins TRBV2 to TRBJ1-4; D is undetermined. The V end was cut by 1 base, the J end by 8 bases, with 8 bases between. The CDR3 covers 13 residues. Germline V lookup: CDR1 SNHLY, CDR2 FYNNEI. This chain's CDR3 is CASSEGLREKLFF. CDR3 DNA sequence: TGTGCCAGCAGTGAAGGGTTGCGAGAAAAACTGTTTTTT.

This clone was detected a few times. This rearrangement joins TRBV19 to TRBJ2-2, with D tentatively TRBD1 (5 bases). Trimming took 5 bases from V and 6 from J, leaving 13 bases between them. The CDR3 is 14 residues long. Per germline, CDR1 LNHDA and CDR2 SQIVND (reference sequence). CDR3 in amino acids: CASSLDTEAGELFF. DNA for the CDR3: TGTGCCAGTAGTTTGGACACGGAAGCCGGGGAGCTGTTTTTT. Looking up the rest from reference TRBV19 and TRBJ2-2 gives the full variable domain: DGGITQSPKYLFRKEGQNVTLSCEQNLNHDAMYWYRQDPGQGLRLIYYSQIVNDFQKGDIAEGYSVSREKKESFPLTVTSAQKNPTAFYLCASSLDTEAGELFFGEGSRLTVL.

This rearrangement joins TRBV5-1 to TRBJ2-7, with 7 bases that match TRBD1. Germline V gene lookup returns CDR1 SGHRS and CDR2 YFSETQ. The CDR3 loop spans 15 amino acids. Germline trimming cut 5 bases from V and 0 bases from J; bases unmatched to any gene: 8. The CDR3 protein is CASSTTGLSSYEQYF. The CDR3 DNA reads as TGCGCCAGCAGTACGACAGGGTTGAGCTCCTACGAGCAGTACTTC.

This clone was recorded once. This sequence joins TRBV6-1 and TRBJ1-1; maybe TRBD1 (5 bases). This CDR3 has 13 amino acids. CDR1 and CDR2 (germline): MNHNS, SASEGT. Trimming cost V 4 bases and J 5 bases, with 11 bases left between them. The CDR3, as DNA: TGTGCCAGCAGTGCGGTCAGGGATACTGAAGCTTTCTTT. Translated, it gives CASSAVRDTEAFF.

This clone was found once. V gene TRBV9 combines with J gene TRBJ2-2; no firm D call. Trimming stripped 1 base from V and 4 bases from J, with 11 bases between. The CDR3 runs to 15 residues. Germline V CDR1 and CDR2: SGDLS, YYNGEE. CDR3 nucleotide sequence: TGTGCCAGCAGCGTAAACCACTTCGGCACCGGGGAGCTGTTTTTT. Protein sequence: CASSVNHFGTGELFF.

J is TRBJ2-7 and V is TRBV15, with TRBD2 matching 11 bases. Germline V gene lookup returns CDR1 LNHNV and CDR2 YYDKDF (reference sequence). The J segment lost 3 bases and the V segment lost 6 bases, leaving 4 bases of the junction unmatched. The CDR3 is 14 residues long. The CDR3 loop is CATRETSGDYEQYF. The CDR3 DNA follows: TGTGCCACCAGGGAGACTAGCGGGGACTACGAGCAGTACTTC.

This chain links TRBV14 with TRBJ2-3; D perhaps matches TRBD2 (5 bases). This CDR3 has 14 amino acids. Looked up from germline, CDR1 is SGHDN and CDR2 is FVKESK. Trimming pared 6 bases from V and 6 bases from J, leaving 16 bases between. This CDR3 reads CASSRFGVADTQYF. DNA for the CDR3: TGTGCCAGCAGTCGATTCGGGGTCGCGGATACGCAGTATTTT. The whole variable domain, remainder taken from reference TRBV14 and TRBJ2-3, is EAGVTQFPSHSVIEKGQTVTLRCDPISGHDNLYWYRRVMGKEIKFLLHFVKESKQDESGMPNNRFLAERTGGTYSTLKVQPAELEDSGVYFCASSRFGVADTQYFGPGTRLTVL.

The rearrangement uses TRBV9 and TRBJ1-3; D gene uncertain. V dropped 4 bases and J dropped 1 base, with 6 bases sitting between them. CDR1 is SGDLS, CDR2 YYNGEE, per germline. The CDR3 length is 13 residues. The CDR3 DNA reads TGTGCCAGCAGCCCAGGATCTGGAAACACCATATATTTT. Translation gives CASSPGSGNTIYF.

The chain joins TRBV11-2 to TRBJ1-4; tentative D call: TRBD1 (5 bases). The V end lost 4 bases, the J end lost 6 bases, and 15 bases lay between the germline ends. This CDR3 has 15 amino acids. Germline CDR1 is SGHAT and CDR2 is FQNNGV. The CDR3 DNA reads TGTGCCAGCAGCTGGCGGGACCCGAGGGATGAAAAACTGTTTTTT. The encoded protein is CASSWRDPRDEKLFF. The full variable domain, its missing parts supplied by reference TRBV11-2 and TRBJ1-4, is EAGVAQSPRYKIIEKRQSVAFWCNPISGHATLYWYQQILGQGPKLLIQFQNNGVVDDSQLPKDRFSAERLKGVDSTLKIQPAKLEDSAVYLCASSWRDPRDEKLFFGSGTQLSVL.

The genes are TRBV25-1 and TRBJ1-1; TRBD1 matches 11 bases. V lost 3 bases and J lost 4; bases outside the gene matches: 4. Germline V CDR1 and CDR2: MGHDK, SYGVNS. The CDR3 is 15 amino acids. This CDR3 reads CASSEDRGLGTEAFF. The CDR3 DNA follows: TGTGCCAGCAGTGAGGACAGGGGGCTGGGCACTGAAGCTTTCTTT.

The rearrangement uses TRBV27 and TRBJ2-7, with TRBD2 matching 13 bases. CDR1 is MNHEY and CDR2 is SMNVEV in the germline V gene (reference sequence). The CDR3 runs to 15 residues. The V and J ends lost 5 bases and 4 bases, in that order; junction bases with no gene match: 5. CDR3 sequence (DNA): TGTGCCAGCAGTCCGGGACTAGCGGGGAAGTACGAGCAGTACTTC. This codes for CASSPGLAGKYEQYF.

The chain links TRBV5-4 to TRBJ2-1; 8 nucleotides match TRBD1. Germline lookup yields CDR1 SGHNT and CDR2 YYREEE (reference sequence). Trimming at V came to 4 bases and at J to 3 bases, leaving 12 bases not matched to a gene. This CDR3 contains 17 residues. The CDR3 spells CASSGGPDRADYNEQFF. The CDR3 nucleotides read TGTGCCAGCAGCGGGGGACCGGACAGGGCGGACTACAATGAGCAGTTCTTC.

A single count supports this clone. The chain is built from TRBV4-1 and TRBJ2-5, with 9 bases aligning to TRBD1. After removal of 1 base from V and 5 bases from J, the junction contained 5 bases not matched to a gene. The CDR3 is made up of 15 amino acids. Germline V gene sequence: CDR1 MGHRA, CDR2 YSYEKL. The CDR3 sequence is CASSQGDRALETQYF. The CDR3, as DNA: TGCGCCAGCAGCCAAGGGGACAGGGCTTTGGAGACCCAGTACTTC.

In its sample, this clone was seen a few times. V gene TRBV5-1 combines with J gene TRBJ2-1; 15 positions agree with TRBD2. J gave up 0 bases and V 4 bases, and 11 bases lay outside the gene matches. Per germline, CDR1 SGHRS and CDR2 YFSETQ. The CDR3 sequence is 20 residues long. DNA for the CDR3: TGCGCCAGCAGCCCGCGGGGGACTAGCGGGGGGCCGAGCTCCTACAATGAGCAGTTCTTC. It yields the protein CASSPRGTSGGPSSYNEQFF.

Only a few counts were recorded for this clone. The V call is TRBV4-3, the J call TRBJ2-7, with unresolved D. Per the germline V gene, CDR1 is LGHNA and CDR2 is YSLEER. Trimming cost V 1 base and J 3 bases, with 13 bases left between them. This CDR3 has 15 amino acids. For the CDR3, the DNA is TGCGCCAGCAGCCAAGTCGTCGCCGGAGACTACGAGCAGTACTTC. It yields the protein CASSQVVAGDYEQYF.

The chain recombines TRBV28 with TRBJ1-4; 8 bases fit TRBD1. Trimming cost V 6 bases and J 0 bases; bases outside gene matches: 3. The CDR3 runs to 15 residues. Germline lookup yields CDR1 MDHEN and CDR2 SYDVKM. The CDR3 loop is CASSPTGATNEKLFF. Here the CDR3 DNA reads TGTGCCAGCAGCCCGACAGGGGCAACTAATGAAAAACTGTTTTTT.

The chain carries TRBV7-2 and TRBJ1-6; D ambiguous. The CDR3 contains 13 residues. Trimming removed 1 base from V and 10 bases from J, with 8 bases in between. The germline gives CDR1 SGHTA, CDR2 FQGNSA. The CDR3 loop is CASSLGAESPLHF. The DNA of the CDR3 is TGTGCCAGCAGCTTAGGGGCTGAGTCACCCCTCCACTTT.

J is TRBJ2-1 and V is TRBV6-1; D is perhaps TRBD1 (6 bases). CDR1 is MNHNS and CDR2 is SASEGT in the germline V gene. This CDR3 is built from 14 residues. Trimming cost V 6 bases and J 7 bases, with 16 bases left between them. The CDR3, as DNA: TGTGCCAGCAGAGTGACAGGTAAACAGAATGAGCAGTTCTTC. Translating it yields CASRVTGKQNEQFF.

This chain connects TRBV7-2 to TRBJ2-3, with TRBD2 matching 7 bases. The CDR3 spans 18 residues. Germline CDR1 SGHTA, CDR2 FQGNSA. V gave up 1 base and J gave up 6 bases; unmatched junction bases: 16. CDR3 region: CASSLVFSGLTTSDTQYF. CDR3 nucleotide sequence: TGTGCCAGCAGCTTAGTGTTTTCGGGACTAACCACTTCCGATACGCAGTATTTT.

V is TRBV9 and J is TRBJ2-2, with 8 bases identical to TRBD1. CDR1 and CDR2 from the germline V gene are SGDLS and YYNGEE. The V and J ends lost 3 bases and 0 bases, in that order; junction bases with no gene match: 4. The CDR3 has 16 residues. CDR3 DNA: TGTGCCAGCAGCGGCAGACAGGGGCCGAACACCGGGGAGCTGTTTTTT. Its protein product is CASSGRQGPNTGELFF.

The CDR3 DNA sequence: TGTGCCAGCAGTTACCGGGGGGCGAGTGGCTACACCTTC. Encoded protein: CASSYRGASGYTF. V is TRBV6-6 and J is TRBJ1-2; the D gene is possibly TRBD1 (6 bases). Germline lookup yields CDR1 MNHNY and CDR2 SVGAGI (reference sequence). This CDR3 has 13 residues. V was cut by 2 bases and J by 7 bases, with 11 bases left in between.

DNA of the CDR3: TGTGCCAGCAGGACAGGGGGCGCGGGCACCGGGGAGCTGTTTTTT. It encodes CASRTGGAGTGELFF. The rearrangement joins TRBV6-1 to TRBJ2-2, with TRBD1 matching 10 bases. This CDR3 is 15 amino acids long. Losses at the gene ends were 6 bases for V and 4 bases for J; bases not matched to a gene: 5. Germline V gives CDR1 MNHNS, CDR2 SASEGT.

The V and J genes are TRBV12-5 and TRBJ2-3; the match to TRBD1 covers 7 bases. CDR3 length: 14 residues. The J segment lost 4 bases and the V segment lost 5 bases, leaving 6 bases of the junction unmatched. Germline V gene lookup returns CDR1 LGHNT and CDR2 FRNRAP. The CDR3 DNA follows: TGTGCTAGTGGTCCGGGGACAGCTTCAGATACGCAGTATTTT. This codes for CASGPGTASDTQYF.

This chain joins TRBV4-1 and TRBJ2-5, with 8 bases aligning to TRBD1. The DNA end favors TRBJ2-7, so the J call may be wrong. The CDR3 has 19 residues. From germline, CDR1 is MGHRA and CDR2 YSYEKL. CDR3 nucleotide sequence: TGCGCCAGCAGCCAAGATAGTCCTAGGTGGGGACAGGATTCCTACGAGCAGTACTTC. Protein product: CASSQDSPRWGQDSYEQYF.